This T cell receptor (beta chain) derives from a study of blood T cell repertoires in COVID-19. For the study at large: COVID-19 samples, acute and convalescent, were from the United States, Italy and Spain.

Using immunoSEQ multiplex PCR, the repertoire was profiled, and TCRdb retains in-frame clones only, with some absent. Seen here are over 55,000 clones, about four fifths observed once, and the top ten hold less than 35%. Germline CDR1 reads MNHEY; CDR2 reads SVGAGI. V lost 6 bases to trimming and J lost 3 bases; unmatched junction nucleotides: 1. The CDR3 runs to 14 residues. The clonotype comes from a human donor in a cohort sampled during active COVID-19. The V and J genes are TRBV6-5 and TRBJ2-7; TRBD2 aligns across 14 bases. Sequenced material: peripheral blood. CDR3 in amino acids: CASRGLAGDYEQYF. CDR3 coding DNA: TGTGCCAGCAGGGGACTAGCGGGAGACTACGAGCAGTACTTC.